The clone carrying this TCR beta chain was picked up many times. Antigen: not known. These data come from a study of T cell repertoires in cytomegalovirus infection. Germline CDR1 is SGHTA and CDR2 is FQGNSA. The CDR3 totals 16 residues. The V gene end was trimmed by 1 base and the J gene end by 4 bases; junction bases not matched to a gene: 4. TCRdb fed the reads into MiXCR, producing one record per CDR3 protein. The sample yields under 350,000 distinct CDR3 sequences, 22% seen once. This sequence joins TRBV7-2 and TRBJ2-1; 10 positions agree with TRBD2. The clonotype originates from a human donor in good health (CMV status not recorded). Some clones in this sample may be carry-over from other donors' samples. The sample was cultured PBMCs, taken from culture after CMV antigen stimulation. CDR3 coding DNA: TGTGCCAGCAGCTTAGTAGGGACTAGCGAGTACAATGAGCAGTTCTTC. This translates into CASSLVGTSEYNEQFF.